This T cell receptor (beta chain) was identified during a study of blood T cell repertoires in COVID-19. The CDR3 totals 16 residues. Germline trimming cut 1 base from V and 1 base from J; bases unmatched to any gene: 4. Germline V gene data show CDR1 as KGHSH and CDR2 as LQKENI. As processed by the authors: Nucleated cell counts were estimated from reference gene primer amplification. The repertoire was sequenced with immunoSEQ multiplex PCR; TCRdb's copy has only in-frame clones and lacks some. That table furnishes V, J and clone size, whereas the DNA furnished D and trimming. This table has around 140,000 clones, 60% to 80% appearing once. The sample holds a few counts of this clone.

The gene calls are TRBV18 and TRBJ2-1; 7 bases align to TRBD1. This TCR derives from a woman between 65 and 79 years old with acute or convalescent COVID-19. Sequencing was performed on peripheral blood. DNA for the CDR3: TGTGCCAGCTCACCACTACAGGGGACATCCTACAATGAGCAGTTCTTC. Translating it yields CASSPLQGTSYNEQFF.